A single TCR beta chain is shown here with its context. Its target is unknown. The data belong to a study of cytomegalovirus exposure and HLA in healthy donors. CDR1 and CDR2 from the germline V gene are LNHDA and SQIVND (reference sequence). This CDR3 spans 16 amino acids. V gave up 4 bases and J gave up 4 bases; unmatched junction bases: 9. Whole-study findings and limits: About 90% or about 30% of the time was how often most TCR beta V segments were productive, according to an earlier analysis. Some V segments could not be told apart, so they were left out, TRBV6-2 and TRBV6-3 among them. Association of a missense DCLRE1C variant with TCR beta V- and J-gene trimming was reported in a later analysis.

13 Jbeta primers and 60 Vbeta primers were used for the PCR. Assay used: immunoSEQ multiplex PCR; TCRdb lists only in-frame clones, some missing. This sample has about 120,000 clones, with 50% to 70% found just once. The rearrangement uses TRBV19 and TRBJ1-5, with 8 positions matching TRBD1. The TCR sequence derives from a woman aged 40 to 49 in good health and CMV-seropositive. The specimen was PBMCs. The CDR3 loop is CASSTLDRGLNQPQHF. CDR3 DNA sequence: TGTGCCAGTAGTACATTAGACAGGGGACTGAATCAGCCCCAGCATTTT.